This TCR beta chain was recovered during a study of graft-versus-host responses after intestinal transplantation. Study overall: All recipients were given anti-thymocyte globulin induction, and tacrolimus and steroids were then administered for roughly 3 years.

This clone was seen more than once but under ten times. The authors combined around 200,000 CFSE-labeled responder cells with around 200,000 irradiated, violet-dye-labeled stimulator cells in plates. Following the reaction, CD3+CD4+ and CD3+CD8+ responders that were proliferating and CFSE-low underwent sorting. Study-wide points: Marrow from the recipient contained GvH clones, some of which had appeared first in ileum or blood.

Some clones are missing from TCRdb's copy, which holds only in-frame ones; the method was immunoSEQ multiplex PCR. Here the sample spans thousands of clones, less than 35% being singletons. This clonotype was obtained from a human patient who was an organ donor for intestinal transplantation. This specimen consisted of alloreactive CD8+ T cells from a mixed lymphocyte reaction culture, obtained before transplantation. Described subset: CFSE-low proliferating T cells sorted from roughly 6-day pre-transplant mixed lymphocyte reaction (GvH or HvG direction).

The CDR3 reads CAWNSPRDRENHQPQHF. For the CDR3, the DNA is TGTGCCTGGAATTCACCCCGGGACAGGGAAAACCATCAGCCCCAGCATTTT. The rearrangement uses TRBV30 and TRBJ1-5; TRBD1 matches at 9 bases. V lost 4 bases, J lost 5 bases, and 15 bases stayed unmatched. CDR3 size: 17 residues. The V gene's germline CDR1 is GTSNPN and CDR2 SVGIG (reference sequence).